Described below is a single T cell receptor beta chain sequence and its context. What it recognizes is unknown. One end of the junction fails to match germline, which may point to a read error. This CDR3 spans 13 amino acids. Germline V gives CDR1 MGHDK, CDR2 SYGVNS. The sample originates from a study of Graves' ophthalmopathy and Graves' hyperthyroidism. Reliance was placed on clinical symptoms, serum thyroxine, TRAb, thyroid ultrasound and orbital computed tomography for diagnosis. TCR beta CDR3 regions were amplified from RNA transcripts. HTBI-primed first-round RT-PCR preceded second-round multiplex PCR. TCRdb analysed the multiplex PCR reads with MiXCR anew, one entry per CDR3 protein. The table includes over a million distinct CDR3 sequences, 35% to 45% detected once. General study results and limits: A 13-signature model separated ophthalmopathy from stable hyperthyroidism, just over 85% sensitivity, around 79% specificity.

The sequenced sample was peripheral blood or thyroid tissue (not recorded which). The receptor comes from an adult man with Graves' hyperthyroidism. The chain joins TRBV25-1 to TRBJ1-3; D call uncertain. CDR3 region: CASWRHGGNTVYF. CDR3 DNA sequence: TGTGCCAGCTGGCGCCACGGAGGAAACACCGTATATTTT.